This T cell receptor (beta chain) was retrieved from a study of shared clonotypes between healthy human individuals. Study findings and constraints: Larger estimated richness was generally recorded for naive subsets relative to memory subsets.

The CDR3 is made up of 15 amino acids. V lost 4 bases, J lost 2 bases, and 15 bases lay in between. Germline assignment: CDR1 MGHRA and CDR2 YSYEKL. To note about this clone: Its antigen is not known.

It was CD45RO-negative cells, positively selected for CCR7, that made up naive CD8 cells, with terminally differentiated effector memory CD45RA+ cells excluded. All donors were Caucasian adults living in Nashville, Tennessee. The assay was immunoSEQ multiplex PCR, and TCRdb's table has in-frame clones only and misses some. Altogether some 2 million clones are present, about 95% being singletons, with the ten largest covering roughly 1%. This clonotype originated in a man aged 18 to 30 in good health. The chain has TRBV4-1 and TRBJ2-7; maybe TRBD2 (6 bases). Material for sequencing was naive CD8+ T cells sorted from blood. The CDR3 loop is CASSPRASAPYEQYF. Here the CDR3 DNA reads TGCGCCAGCAGCCCCCGAGCTAGCGCACCCTACGAGCAGTACTTC.